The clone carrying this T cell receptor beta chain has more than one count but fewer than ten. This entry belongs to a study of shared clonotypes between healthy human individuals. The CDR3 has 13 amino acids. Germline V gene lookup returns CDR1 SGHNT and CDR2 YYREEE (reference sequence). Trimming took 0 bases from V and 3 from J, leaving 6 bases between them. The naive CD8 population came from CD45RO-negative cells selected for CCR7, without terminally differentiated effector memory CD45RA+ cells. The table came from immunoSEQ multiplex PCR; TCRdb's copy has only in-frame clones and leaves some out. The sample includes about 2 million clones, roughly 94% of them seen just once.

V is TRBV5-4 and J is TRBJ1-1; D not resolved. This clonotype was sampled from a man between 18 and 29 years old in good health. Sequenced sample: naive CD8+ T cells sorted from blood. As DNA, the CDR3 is TGTGCCAGCAGCTTGGACTGGGACACTGAAGCTTTCTTT. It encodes CASSLDWDTEAFF.